In this sample, the clone carrying this TCR beta chain turned up a few times. As yet, its antigen is unknown. These data come from a study of T cell responses to AZD1222 COVID-19 vaccine. This CDR3 has 14 residues. Germline V gene sequence: CDR1 MGHRA, CDR2 YSYEKL. Trimming cost V 4 bases and J 2 bases, with 12 bases left between them. Analyses pooled second doses at about 4 or about 12 weeks. Sequencing used immunoSEQ multiplex PCR; TCRdb keeps in-frame clones, though not all of them. The top ten clones hold less than 1.3% of a sample with 150,000 to 200,000 clones, about 90% of them seen once. General observations from the study: Clonal diversity was possibly underestimated, and white British individuals and females predominated among donors. Reports indicate that nearly half of spike-specific TCRs are directed at unmutated variant regions. Spike regions recognized by vaccine-associated CD4 TCRs spanned the protein, led by 160-218 and 743-854.

This chain connects TRBV4-1 to TRBJ2-7; TRBD1 might be the D (6 bases). The sequence was collected from an adult who received the AZD1222 COVID-19 vaccine. This specimen was peripheral blood, taken 28 days after the second AZD1222 dose. The CDR3 is CASSLREGAYEQYF. DNA of the CDR3: TGCGCCAGCAGCCTGAGAGAGGGGGCCTACGAGCAGTACTTC.